Listed below are T cell receptor beta chains from one sample, sequenced in a study of blood T cell repertoires in COVID-19. TCRdb's copy holds only in-frame clones and misses some; the assay was immunoSEQ multiplex PCR. Of 360,000 or so clones in the sample, roughly 90% were seen once. Sample: peripheral blood. The origin of the receptors is a man aged 18 to 29 with active or convalescent COVID-19. Both conserved end residues are part of each CDR3. The D gene is left open where the match is weak. Clone size appears in some rows only: once, few, many, or a class for an expanded clone.

clone size,J gene,D gene,V gene,CDR3 DNA,CDR3 protein
NA,TRBJ2-2,TRBD2,TRBV27,TGTGCCAGCAGACCAGGACTAGCGGGAGACACCGGGGAGCTGTTTTTT,CASRPGLAGDTGELFF
NA,TRBJ1-2,NA,TRBV19,TGTGCCAGTAGTTTCCCGAGCACGAGACAGTATAACTATGGCTACACCTTC,CASSFPSTRQYNYGYTF
NA,TRBJ2-1,TRBD2,TRBV7-2,TGTGCCAGCAGCTTAGTTACAAGCGGGGTTGAGCAGTTCTTC,CASSLVTSGVEQFF
NA,TRBJ1-2,NA,TRBV30,TGTGCCTGGCGAGAGCTAGCTAACTATGGCTACACCTTC,CAWRELANYGYTF
many,TRBJ2-3,NA,TRBV19,TGTGCCCCGGGTGAGGCCACAGATACGCAGTATTTT,CAPGEATDTQYF
NA,TRBJ2-7,NA,TRBV6-1,TGTGCCAGCAGTGAAGGAACAGGGGGGGCCTACGAGCAGTACTTC,CASSEGTGGAYEQYF
NA,TRBJ2-7,TRBD1,TRBV7-9,TGTGCCAGCAGCCACGGTACAGGGGGCGTCATCCACGAGCAGTACTTC,CASSHGTGGVIHEQYF
NA,TRBJ2-3,NA,TRBV3-1/TRBV3-2,TGTGCCAGCAGCCAAGGGTCGACAAACACAGATACGCAGTATTTT,CASSQGSTNTDTQYF
NA,TRBJ1-2,TRBD1,TRBV6-5,TGTGCCAGCAGTTACAAGACAGGGTATGGCTACACCTTC,CASSYKTGYGYTF
NA,TRBJ1-6,TRBD1,TRBV27,TGTGCCAGCAGTGGGGGACAGGACAACTCACCCCTCCACTTT,CASSGGQDNSPLHF
NA,TRBJ1-2,NA,TRBV19,TGTGCCAGTATCAACAGAGCAAGCCCAAAAAGTCCTTCGCGTGGCTACACCTTC,CASINRASPKSPSRGYTF
NA,TRBJ2-7,NA,TRBV11-2,TGTGCCAGCAGCCCGCTACAGGGAATCGGCGAGCAGTACTTC,CASSPLQGIGEQYF
NA,TRBJ1-2,TRBD1,TRBV28,TGTGCCAGCAGCACCCAGGGGGCTGGTAGGGATTACTATGGCTACACCTTC,CASSTQGAGRDYYGYTF
NA,TRBJ2-7,TRBD1,TRBV19,TGTGCCAGTAGTATAGGACAGGGGATCGCCTACGAGCAGTACTTC,CASSIGQGIAYEQYF
NA,TRBJ1-6,TRBD1,TRBV7-2,TGTGCCAGCAGGAGGGACAGGGGGAATTCACCCCTCCACTTT,CASRRDRGNSPLHF
NA,TRBJ2-2,NA,TRBV5-6,TGTGCCAGCAGCTTGCTTTCGGGGTTGGGCGGGGAGCTGTTTTTT,CASSLLSGLGGELFF
NA,TRBJ2-7,NA,TRBV24-1,TGTGCCACCAGTGATCCTACAGGGTCCTACGAGCAGTACTTC,CATSDPTGSYEQYF
NA,TRBJ2-1,TRBD2,TRBV6-9,TGTGCCAGCTTTTTCGCCCCGGGACTAGCAGATTACAATGAGCAGTTCTTC,CASFFAPGLADYNEQFF
NA,TRBJ1-4,NA,TRBV28,TGTGCCAGCAGTCTAGCCGGGACAACAACTAATGAAAAACTGTTTTTT,CASSLAGTTTNEKLFF
NA,TRBJ1-6,TRBD1,TRBV11-1,TGTGCCAGCAGCTACGACAGGGGTAATTCACCCCTCCACTTT,CASSYDRGNSPLHF
NA,TRBJ2-5,NA,TRBV5-1,TGCGCCAGCAGCTTGGGCCTCAGTCAAGAGACCCAGTACTTC,CASSLGLSQETQYF
NA,TRBJ1-2,TRBD1,TRBV7-3,TGTGCCAGCAGCTACATGGACAGGGGAAGGGGCTACACCTTC,CASSYMDRGRGYTF
NA,TRBJ1-3,NA,TRBV29-1,TGCAGCGTTGCGCGGAGGTCCTCTGGAAACACCATATATTTT,CSVARRSSGNTIYF
NA,TRBJ1-5,NA,TRBV27,TGTGCCAGCAGTTTTTCAGGGTTGAATCAGCCCCAGCATTTT,CASSFSGLNQPQHF
NA,TRBJ1-6,NA,TRBV7-9,TGTGCCAGCAGCTGGGCGGCGGGCATCTCCTATAATTCACCCCTCCACTTT,CASSWAAGISYNSPLHF
NA,TRBJ1-2,TRBD1,TRBV5-6,TGTGCCAGCAGCTTGGACAGGGGGCGATCTGGCTACACCTTC,CASSLDRGRSGYTF
NA,TRBJ2-2,TRBD2,TRBV4-1,TGCGCCAGCAGCCCCAAGGGGAGAAGCGGGGGGGCGAACACCGGGGAGCTGTTTTTT,CASSPKGRSGGANTGELFF
NA,TRBJ1-3,TRBD1,TRBV5-1,TGCGCCAGCAGCCCCCACCCGGGGACAGATTTCTCTGGAAACACCATATATTTT,CASSPHPGTDFSGNTIYF
NA,TRBJ2-7,TRBD2,TRBV4-3,TGCGCCAGCAGCCAGGGCGGGAGCTCCTACGAGCAGTACTTC,CASSQGGSSYEQYF
NA,TRBJ2-3,NA,TRBV2,TGTGCCAGCAGTGTGACGGGGGGCACAGATACGCAGTATTTT,CASSVTGGTDTQYF
NA,TRBJ2-7,TRBD1,TRBV5-5,TGTGCCAGCAGTTCCGCAGGACAGGAGAGCTCCTACGAGCAGTACTTC,CASSSAGQESSYEQYF
NA,TRBJ1-1,NA,TRBV10-3,TGTGCCATCGGGCCAGGGGCAAAGAACACTGAAGCTTTCTTT,CAIGPGAKNTEAFF
once,TRBJ1-1,TRBD1,TRBV5-1,TGCGCCAGCAGCTTGAGAACGGGACAGGGGGCTTTCAGGAACACTGAAGCTTTCTTT,CASSLRTGQGAFRNTEAFF
NA,TRBJ1-1,TRBD1,TRBV20-1,TGCAGTGCTAGTCCAGTGACAGGGGGAACAGAAGCTTTCTTT,CSASPVTGGTEAFF
NA,TRBJ1-5,NA,TRBV18,TGTGCCAGCTCACCAATTGGGAGCGATCAGCCCCAGCATTTT,CASSPIGSDQPQHF
NA,TRBJ1-5,NA,TRBV5-5,TGTGCCAGCAGCTGGGGGGCGGGGGCCAATCAGCCCCAGCATTTT,CASSWGAGANQPQHF
NA,TRBJ2-2,NA,TRBV7-8,TGTGCCAGCAGCTCTCTAACCGGGGAGCTGTTTTTT,CASSSLTGELFF
NA,TRBJ2-7,TRBD1,TRBV7-6,TGTGCCAGCAGCCTAGCGGTGGGACAGGGTCACGAGCAGTACTTC,CASSLAVGQGHEQYF
NA,TRBJ1-5,TRBD1,TRBV4-3,TGCGCCAGCAGCCAAGAGGCAGGGGGTCCTCAGCCCCAGCATTTT,CASSQEAGGPQPQHF
few,TRBJ1-3,NA,TRBV19,TGTGCCAGTAGTATTCTGGGACACTCTGGAAACACCATATATTTT,CASSILGHSGNTIYF
NA,TRBJ1-2,NA,TRBV28,TGTGCCAGCAGTTTTAGCCCATCAGGGCAATATGGCTACACCTTC,CASSFSPSGQYGYTF
NA,TRBJ2-7,NA,TRBV7-9,TGTGCCAGCAGCTTAGCGCAGGGCAGGGACTACGAGCAGTACTTC,CASSLAQGRDYEQYF
NA,TRBJ2-2,TRBD1,TRBV7-9,TGTGCCAGCAGCTTACGGCTACAGGGGGCCGGGGAGCTGTTTTTT,CASSLRLQGAGELFF
NA,TRBJ1-5,TRBD1,TRBV6-2/TRBV6-3,TGTGCCAGCAGTACTGGGGACAGGGGCTTCGGGCAGCCCCAGCATTTT,CASSTGDRGFGQPQHF
NA,TRBJ1-5,NA,TRBV28,TGTGCCAGCAGTTTACGGGGTATCGGGTTGACTCGGCCCCAGCATTTT,CASSLRGIGLTRPQHF
NA,TRBJ2-7,NA,TRBV18,TGTGCCAGCTCACCGTTGGACAGCTCCTACGAGCAGTACTTC,CASSPLDSSYEQYF
once,TRBJ2-7,TRBD2,TRBV6-2/TRBV6-3,TGTGCCAGCAGTTACTCTGATAGCGGGAGCCTCTACGAGCAGTACTTC,CASSYSDSGSLYEQYF
NA,TRBJ1-4,TRBD1,TRBV7-8,TGTGCCAGCAGCTTGGGGACAGCTGCAACTAATGAAAAACTGTTTTTT,CASSLGTAATNEKLFF
few,TRBJ1-4,TRBD1,TRBV13,TGTGCCAGCAGCTTAGTCCGACAGGGAGATGAAAAACTGTTTTTT,CASSLVRQGDEKLFF
NA,TRBJ2-1,TRBD1,TRBV18,TGTGCCAGCTCAAACCCCGGGACAGGGGGCAATGAGCAGTTCTTC,CASSNPGTGGNEQFF
once,TRBJ2-7,NA,TRBV4-1,TGCGCCAGCAGCCAAGATTTAGGGAGGTACGAGCAGTACTTC,CASSQDLGRYEQYF
NA,TRBJ1-4,TRBD1,TRBV10-3,TGTGCCATCAGATCGACAGGGGTTAATGAAAAACTGTTTTTT,CAIRSTGVNEKLFF
NA,TRBJ2-7,TRBD2,TRBV7-2,TGTGCCAGCAGCTCCCAAGGGGGAGTAGCGGGAGGTAGAAACGAGCAGTACTTC,CASSSQGGVAGGRNEQYF
NA,TRBJ2-7,TRBD2,TRBV27,TGTGCCAGCAGGGCCCTCGGGGGGGGATCCTACGAGCAGTACTTC,CASRALGGGSYEQYF
NA,TRBJ2-3,TRBD2,TRBV19,TGTGCCAGTAGTGACGCGGGAGGGCGCGCAGATACGCAGTATTTT,CASSDAGGRADTQYF
NA,TRBJ2-3,NA,TRBV9,TGTGCCAGCAGCGTAAGCGGAATTGACACAGATACGCAGTATTTT,CASSVSGIDTDTQYF
NA,TRBJ2-3,NA,TRBV7-9,TGTGCCAGCATCAAACCTGAGGTCGGGACAGATACGCAGTATTTT,CASIKPEVGTDTQYF
NA,TRBJ2-2,TRBD2,TRBV19,TGTGCCAGTAACGGGGGGGGACGGATAGCGGGAGCGAACACCGGGGAGCTGTTTTTT,CASNGGGRIAGANTGELFF
once,TRBJ2-5,NA,TRBV7-8,TGTGCCAGCAGCTTAGTATGGGGACTCGAGACCCAGTACTTC,CASSLVWGLETQYF